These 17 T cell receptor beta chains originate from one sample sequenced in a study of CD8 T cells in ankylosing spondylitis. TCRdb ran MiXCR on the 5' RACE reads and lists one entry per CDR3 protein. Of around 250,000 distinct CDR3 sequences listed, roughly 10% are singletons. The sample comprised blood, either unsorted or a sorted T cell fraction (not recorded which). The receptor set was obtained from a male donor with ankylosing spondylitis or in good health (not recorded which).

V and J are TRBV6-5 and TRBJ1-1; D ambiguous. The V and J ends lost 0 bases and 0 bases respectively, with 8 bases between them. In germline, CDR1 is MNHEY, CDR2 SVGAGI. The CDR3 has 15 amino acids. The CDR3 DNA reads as TGTGCCAGCAGTTACTCGCATGCCCTGAACACTGAAGCTTTCTTT. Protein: CASSYSHALNTEAFF.

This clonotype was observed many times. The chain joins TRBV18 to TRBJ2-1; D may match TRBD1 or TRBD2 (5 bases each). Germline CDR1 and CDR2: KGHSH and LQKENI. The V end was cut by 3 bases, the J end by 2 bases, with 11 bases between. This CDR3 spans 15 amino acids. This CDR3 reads CASSPSRGPYNEQFF. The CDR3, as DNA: TGTGCCAGCTCACCTTCCCGGGGACCCTACAATGAGCAGTTCTTC.

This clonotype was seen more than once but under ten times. DNA for the CDR3: TGTGCCAGCAGCCCCCGCGGGGGATTAGCGGGAGGGCCGGGTCGAGAGCAAGAGACCCAGTACTTC. It specifies CASSPRGGLAGGPGREQETQYF. The chain has TRBV4-2 and TRBJ2-5; 11 bases map to TRBD2. V lost 4 bases to trimming and J lost 2 bases; unmatched junction nucleotides: 24. Germline V gene sequence: CDR1 LGHNA, CDR2 YNFKEQ. This CDR3 contains 22 residues.

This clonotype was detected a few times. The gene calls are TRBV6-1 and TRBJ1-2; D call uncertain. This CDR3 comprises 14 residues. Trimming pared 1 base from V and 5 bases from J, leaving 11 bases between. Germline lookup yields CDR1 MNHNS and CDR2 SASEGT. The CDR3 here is CASSEDRSLYGYTF. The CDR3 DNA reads TGTGCCAGCAGTGAAGACAGAAGCCTTTATGGCTACACCTTC.

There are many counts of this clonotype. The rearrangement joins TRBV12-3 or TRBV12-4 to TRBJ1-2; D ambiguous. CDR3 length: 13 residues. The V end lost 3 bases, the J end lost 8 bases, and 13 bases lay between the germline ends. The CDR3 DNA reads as TGTGCCAGCAGTTTGCAGCTAGACTTCGGCTACACCTTC. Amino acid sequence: CASSLQLDFGYTF.

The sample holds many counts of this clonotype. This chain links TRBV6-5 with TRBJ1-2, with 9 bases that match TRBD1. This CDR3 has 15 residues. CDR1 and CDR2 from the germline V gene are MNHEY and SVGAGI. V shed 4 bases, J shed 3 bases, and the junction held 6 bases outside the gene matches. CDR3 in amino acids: CASSLDRGFDYGYTF. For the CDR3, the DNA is TGTGCCAGCAGTTTGGACAGGGGTTTTGACTATGGCTACACCTTC.

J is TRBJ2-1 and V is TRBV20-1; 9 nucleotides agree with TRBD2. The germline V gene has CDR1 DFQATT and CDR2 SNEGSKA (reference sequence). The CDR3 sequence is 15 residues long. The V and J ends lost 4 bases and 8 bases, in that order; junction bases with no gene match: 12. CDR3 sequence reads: CSAKAGGSFNYEQFF. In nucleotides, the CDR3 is TGCAGTGCTAAGGCGGGAGGGTCGTTTAACTATGAGCAGTTCTTC.

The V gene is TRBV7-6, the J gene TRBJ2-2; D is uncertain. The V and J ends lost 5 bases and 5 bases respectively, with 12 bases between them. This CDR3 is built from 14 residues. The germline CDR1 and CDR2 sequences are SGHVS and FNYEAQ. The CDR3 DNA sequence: TGTGCCAGCAGCGGTTTGGGTCTAACCGGGGAGCTGTTTTTT. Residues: CASSGLGLTGELFF.

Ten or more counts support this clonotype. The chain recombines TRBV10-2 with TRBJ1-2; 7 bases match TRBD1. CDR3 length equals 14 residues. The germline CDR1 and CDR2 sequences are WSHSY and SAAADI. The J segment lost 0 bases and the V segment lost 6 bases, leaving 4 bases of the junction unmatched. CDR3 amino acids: CASSYRGANYGYTF. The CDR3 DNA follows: TGCGCCAGCAGCTACAGGGGAGCTAACTATGGCTACACCTTC.

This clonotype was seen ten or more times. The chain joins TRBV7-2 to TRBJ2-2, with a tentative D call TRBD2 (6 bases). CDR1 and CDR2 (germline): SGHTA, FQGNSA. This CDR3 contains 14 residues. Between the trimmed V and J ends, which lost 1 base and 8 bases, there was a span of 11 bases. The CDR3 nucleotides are TGTGCCAGCAGCTTAGGGGGGGTTAAAGGGGAGCTGTTTTTT. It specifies CASSLGGVKGELFF.

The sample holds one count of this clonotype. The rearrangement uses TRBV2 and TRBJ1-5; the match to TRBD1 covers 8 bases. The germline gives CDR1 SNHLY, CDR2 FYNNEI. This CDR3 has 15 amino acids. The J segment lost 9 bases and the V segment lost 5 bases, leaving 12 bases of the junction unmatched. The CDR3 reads CASSSARGQGGPQHF. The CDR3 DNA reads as TGTGCCAGCAGTTCCGCCAGGGGGCAAGGAGGGCCCCAGCATTTT. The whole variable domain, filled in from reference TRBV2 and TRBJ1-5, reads EPEVTQTPSHQVTQMGQEVILRCVPISNHLYFYWYRQILGQKVEFLVSFYNNEISEKSEIFDDQFSVERPDGSNFTLKIRSTKLEDSAMYFCASSSARGQGGPQHFGDGTRLSIL.

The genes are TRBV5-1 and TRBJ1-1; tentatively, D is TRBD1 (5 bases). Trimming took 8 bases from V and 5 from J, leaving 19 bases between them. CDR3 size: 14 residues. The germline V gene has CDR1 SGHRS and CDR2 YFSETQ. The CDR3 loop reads CASAPSFGGTEAFF. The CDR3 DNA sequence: TGCGCCAGTGCCCCTTCTTTTGGGGGAACTGAAGCTTTCTTT.

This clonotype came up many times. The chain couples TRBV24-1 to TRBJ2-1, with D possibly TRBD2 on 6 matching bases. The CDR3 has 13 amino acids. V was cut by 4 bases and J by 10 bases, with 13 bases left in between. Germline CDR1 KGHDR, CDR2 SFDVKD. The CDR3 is CATSDLGLREQFF. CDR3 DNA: TGTGCCACCAGTGACCTGGGACTGAGGGAGCAGTTCTTC.

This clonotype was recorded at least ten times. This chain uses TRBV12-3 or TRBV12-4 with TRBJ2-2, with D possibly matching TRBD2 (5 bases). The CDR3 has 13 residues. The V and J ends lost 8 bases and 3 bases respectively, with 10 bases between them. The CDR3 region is CASFRSDTGELFF. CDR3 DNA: TGTGCCAGCTTCCGTAGCGACACCGGGGAGCTGTTTTTT.

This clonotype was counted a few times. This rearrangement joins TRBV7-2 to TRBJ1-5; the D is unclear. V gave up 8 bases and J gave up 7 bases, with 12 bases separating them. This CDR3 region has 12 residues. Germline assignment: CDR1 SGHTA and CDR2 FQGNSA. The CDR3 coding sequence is TGTGCCAGCCGATCCCAAGGGCAGCCCCAGCATTTT. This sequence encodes CASRSQGQPQHF.

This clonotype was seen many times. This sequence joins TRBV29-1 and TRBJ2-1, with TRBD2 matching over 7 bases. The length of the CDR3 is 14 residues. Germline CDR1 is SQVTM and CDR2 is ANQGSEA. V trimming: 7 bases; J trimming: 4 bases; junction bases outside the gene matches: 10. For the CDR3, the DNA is TGCAGCGCACAAGGACTAGTAAGGTACAATGAGCAGTTCTTC. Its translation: CSAQGLVRYNEQFF.

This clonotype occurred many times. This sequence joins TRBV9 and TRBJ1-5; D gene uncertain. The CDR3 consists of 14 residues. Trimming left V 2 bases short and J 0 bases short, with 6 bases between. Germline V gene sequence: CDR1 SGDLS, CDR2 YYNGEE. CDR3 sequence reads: CASSVGDSNQPQHF. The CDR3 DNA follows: TGTGCCAGCAGCGTGGGCGATAGCAATCAGCCCCAGCATTTT.